Listed below are T cell receptor beta chains from one sample, sequenced in a study of identical twins. TCRdb recomputed calls from the 5' RACE reads with MiXCR, one row per CDR3 protein. The sample includes some 900,000 distinct CDR3 sequences, about 12% of them seen just once. The data were also submitted as part of a second study, on yellow fever vaccine responses in identical twins.

What was sequenced was PBMCs. All receptors come from a woman between 18 and 29 years old in good health. CDR3s include the opening cysteine and the closing phenylalanine or tryptophan. Each record gives: D gene, clone size, V gene, J gene, CDR3 protein, CDR3 DNA. A D gene is named only where the DNA matches it firmly. Not every row has a clone size; where given, it reads once, few, many or a size class.

>NA|few|TRBV11-2|TRBJ2-1
CASSSLGQGPDGGGQFF
TGTGCCAGCAGTTCGCTAGGGCAGGGACCCGATGGGGGGGGCCAGTTCTTC
>TRBD2|NA|TRBV7-6|TRBJ2-1
CASSLVIAGAGDEQFF
TGTGCCAGCAGCTTAGTGATAGCGGGAGCCGGGGATGAGCAGTTCTTC
>TRBD1|many|TRBV3-1|TRBJ1-5
CASSPDRGPGQPQHF
TGTGCCAGCAGTCCGGACAGGGGGCCAGGTCAGCCCCAGCATTTT
>NA|few|TRBV12-3/TRBV12-4|TRBJ2-7
CASSLLLGGRYEQYF
TGTGCCAGCAGTTTATTATTGGGGGGCCGATACGAGCAGTACTTC
>NA|NA|TRBV20-1|TRBJ2-5
CSASDFIGPYQETQYF
TGCAGTGCTAGTGATTTTATTGGGCCTTACCAAGAGACCCAGTACTTC
>NA|NA|TRBV3-1|TRBJ1-3
CASSQGADSYSGNTIYF
TGTGCCAGCAGCCAGGGGGCCGACAGCTACTCTGGAAACACCATATATTTT
>TRBD2|NA|TRBV7-4|TRBJ2-3
CASSPSTLAGDGTDTQYF
TGTGCCAGCAGCCCCAGCACCTTAGCGGGAGACGGCACAGATACGCAGTATTTT
>NA|NA|TRBV4-2|TRBJ2-3
CASSQGKGGGTLTDTQYF
TGTGCCAGCAGCCAAGGAAAGGGTGGGGGGACCCTGACAGATACGCAGTATTTT
>TRBD2|few|TRBV7-6|TRBJ2-1
CASSLGLASRDEQFF
TGTGCCAGCAGCTTAGGACTAGCGTCGAGGGATGAGCAGTTCTTC
>TRBD2|NA|TRBV20-1|TRBJ2-5
CSARDQLAGTQETQYF
TGCAGTGCTAGAGATCAGCTAGCGGGGACCCAAGAGACCCAGTACTTC
>TRBD2|NA|TRBV20-1|TRBJ2-5
CSARDRTSGGGETQYF
TGCAGTGCTAGAGACCGGACTAGCGGGGGAGGAGAGACCCAGTACTTC
>TRBD2|many|TRBV5-1|TRBJ2-5
CASSSGLGGETQYF
TGCGCCAGCAGCTCGGGACTAGGAGGCGAGACCCAGTACTTC
>NA|many|TRBV25-1|TRBJ1-1
CASSEAVNTEAFF
TGTGCCAGCAGTGAAGCGGTAAATACTGAAGCTTTCTTT
>NA|NA|TRBV28|TRBJ2-7
CASSLDLSLSASSYEQYF
TGTGCCAGCAGTTTAGATCTCAGCTTGAGCGCCAGCTCCTACGAGCAGTACTTC
>NA|many|TRBV4-1|TRBJ2-7
CASSPGAAYSYEQYF
TGCGCCAGCAGCCCCGGGGCGGCCTACTCCTACGAGCAGTACTTC
>NA|NA|TRBV29-1|TRBJ2-5
CSVGAGQGETQYF
TGCAGCGTGGGCGCGGGCCAGGGAGAGACCCAGTACTTC
>NA|many|TRBV4-1|TRBJ2-1
CASSQGGEQFF
TGTGCCAGCAGCCAGGGGGGTGAGCAGTTCTTC
>NA|few|TRBV6-1|TRBJ1-2
CASSEGVSGLYGYTF
TGTGCCAGCAGTGAAGGCGTTTCGGGGCTCTATGGCTACACCTTC
>TRBD1|many|TRBV28|TRBJ1-1
CASSTGGYTEAFF
TGTGCCAGCTCGACAGGGGGCTACACTGAAGCTTTCTTT
>TRBD1|NA|TRBV3-1|TRBJ1-2
CASSQEGTGVGYTF
TGTGCCAGCAGCCAAGAGGGGACAGGAGTTGGCTACACTTTC
>TRBD1|NA|TRBV12-3/TRBV12-4|TRBJ2-2
CASSLGGRQGRSTGELFF
TGTGCCAGCAGTTTGGGTGGGAGACAGGGAAGATCCACCGGGGAGCTGTTTTTT
>NA|few|TRBV5-1|TRBJ2-1
CASSQGLATYNEQFF
TGCGCCAGCAGCCAGGGGCTAGCTACCTACAATGAGCAGTTCTTC
>TRBD1|NA|TRBV11-2|TRBJ2-2
CATKGGEGAPGELFF
TGTGCCACCAAAGGGGGCGAGGGGGCTCCCGGGGAGCTGTTTTTT
>NA|many|TRBV5-6|TRBJ1-1
CASSLRWNTEAFF
TGTGCCAGCAGCTTGCGGTGGAACACTGAAGCTTTCTTT
>NA|NA|TRBV24-1|TRBJ1-2
CATGETNYGYTF
TGTGCCACCGGGGAAACTAACTATGGCTACACCTTC
>NA|NA|TRBV10-3|TRBJ1-1
CAISEDLMNTEAFF
TGTGCCATCAGTGAGGATCTTATGAACACTGAAGCTTTCTTT
>TRBD1|many|TRBV4-1|TRBJ2-7
CASSQGRDRFYEQYF
TGCGCCAGCAGCCAAGGACGGGACAGATTTTACGAGCAGTACTTC
>NA|few|TRBV11-2|TRBJ2-5
CASSPWTAQETQYF
TGTGCCAGCAGTCCATGGACGGCCCAAGAGACCCAGTACTTC
>NA|NA|TRBV12-5|TRBJ2-4
CASGLVLQGTGGKNIQYF
TGTGCTAGTGGTTTGGTACTCCAAGGCACAGGTGGCAAAAACATTCAGTACTTC
>NA|many|TRBV7-3|TRBJ1-1
CASRLNAGNTEAFF
TGTGCCAGCAGGTTAAATGCGGGGAACACTGAAGCTTTCTTT
>TRBD2|few|TRBV6-2/TRBV6-3|TRBJ2-7
CASSYLGLAASYEQYF
TGTGCCAGCAGTTACTTGGGACTAGCGGCCTCCTACGAGCAGTACTTC
>NA|many|TRBV28|TRBJ1-4
CASSSGGSTNEKLFF
TGTGCCAGCAGTTCGGGGGGTTCAACTAATGAAAAACTGTTTTTT
>NA|NA|TRBV19|TRBJ2-2
CASSTLTSPNTGELFF
TGTGCCAGTAGTACCCTAACTAGCCCGAACACCGGGGAGCTGTTTTTT
>TRBD2|NA|TRBV24-1|TRBJ2-3
CATSDSTRISGTTDTQYF
TGTGCCACCAGTGATTCCACTCGGATTAGCGGGACCACAGATACGCAGTATTTT
>NA|NA|TRBV7-8|TRBJ2-5
CATRLGVQETQYF
TGTGCCACCCGGCTGGGGGTCCAAGAGACCCAGTACTTC
>TRBD2|NA|TRBV28|TRBJ2-5
CASSPRLAGDSETQYF
TGTGCCAGCAGTCCACGTCTAGCGGGAGATTCGGAGACCCAGTACTTC
>NA|NA|TRBV28|TRBJ2-5
CASSLSGRSRETQYF
TGTGCCAGCAGTTTATCCGGACGGTCCAGGGAGACCCAGTACTTC
>NA|few|TRBV10-3|TRBJ2-5
CAISESANSLQETQYF
TGTGCCATCAGTGAGTCGGCGAACAGCCTCCAAGAGACCCAGTACTTC
>NA|NA|TRBV20-1|TRBJ2-1
CSVRTAKSSYNEQFF
TGCAGTGTTCGGACTGCAAAGAGCTCCTACAATGAGCAGTTCTTC
>NA|few|TRBV7-9|TRBJ1-2
CASSRPVTGGYTF
TGTGCCAGCAGCAGACCCGTAACCGGGGGCTACACCTTC
>NA|many|TRBV20-1|TRBJ2-7
CSARSYPPGGYYEQYF
TGCAGTGCTAGATCCTACCCCCCCGGGGGTTACTACGAGCAGTACTTC
>TRBD2|NA|TRBV7-3|TRBJ2-1
CASSQSGLAHNEQFF
TGTGCCAGCAGCCAGTCGGGACTAGCGCACAATGAGCAGTTCTTC